In this sample, the clone carrying this T cell receptor (beta chain) turned up many times. The source material, RNA transcripts, was used to amplify TCR beta CDR3 regions. HTBI primers were the set used in a first-round RT-PCR of the TCR CDR3. TCRdb itself ran the multiplex PCR reads through MiXCR, one entry per CDR3 protein. The data hold fewer than 300,000 distinct CDR3 sequences, with less than 30% observed a single time. The source of the sample is a study of T cells in Graves' hyperthyroidism and ophthalmopathy. Germline V CDR1 and CDR2: MNHEY, SMNVEV (reference sequence). J lost 4 bases, V lost 4 bases, and 13 bases had no gene match. The CDR3 spans 16 residues.

The sample comprised blood. J is TRBJ2-7 and V is TRBV27; TRBD2 matches at 7 bases. The receptor was isolated from a middle-aged man with Graves' hyperthyroidism that later progressed to Graves' ophthalmopathy. The DNA of the CDR3 is TGTGCCAGCAGTTCCAAGGGAGGGGACCACGGATACGAGCAGTACTTC. It yields the protein CASSSKGGDHGYEQYF.